The clone carrying this TCR beta chain was seen once. Its antigen is unidentified. TCRdb's copy holds only in-frame clones and misses some; the assay was immunoSEQ multiplex PCR. The sample holds 95,000 to 100,000 clones; about nine tenths are singletons and the top ten take 1.3%. This sample was taken from a study of T cell responses to AZD1222 COVID-19 vaccine. Study-wide background: Researchers grouped second doses given at about 4 or about 12 weeks into one pool. Findings and caveats of the study: Dominant at 160-218 and 743-854, vaccine-associated CD4 TCRs also spanned spike. Nearly half of spike-specific TCRs reportedly target variant regions that are unmutated in the B.1.351 and B.1.1.7 variants. Just a handful of AZD1222 recipients tested seropositive at baseline.

The clonotype originates from an adult in good health. The sequences come from peripheral blood, collected on day 0 of AZD1222 vaccination.

The CDR3 region is CSVGAGGGKLFF. CDR3 DNA sequence: TGCAGCGTTGGGGCAGGCGGGGGAAAACTGTTTTTT. The J gene is TRBJ1-4, the V gene TRBV29-1; perhaps TRBD1 as D (5 bases). V was cut by 4 bases and J by 10 bases, with 13 bases left in between. CDR1 is SQVTM, CDR2 ANQGSEA, per germline. The length of the CDR3 is 12 residues.